These 31 T cell receptor beta chains originate from one sample sequenced in a study of T cell responses to AZD1222 COVID-19 vaccine. The method was immunoSEQ multiplex PCR; TCRdb's version includes in-frame clones alone and lacks a portion of them. The repertoire holds about 55,000 clones, with around 89% as singletons. Specimen: peripheral blood, collected on day 0 of AZD1222 vaccination. These receptors originate from an adult in good health.

CDR3 coding DNA: TGTGCCAGCAGTCCTTTATTGAACACTGAAGCTTTCTTT. It encodes CASSPLLNTEAFF. V gene TRBV28 combines with J gene TRBJ1-1; D is undetermined. This CDR3 is 13 amino acids long. Trimming pared 5 bases from V and 0 bases from J, leaving 7 bases between. In germline, CDR1 is MDHEN, CDR2 SYDVKM. Looking up the rest from reference TRBV28 and TRBJ1-1 gives the full variable domain: DVKVTQSSRYLVKRTGEKVFLECVQDMDHENMFWYRQDPGLGLRLIYFSYDVKMKEKGDIPEGYSVSREKKERFSLILESASTNQTSMYLCASSPLLNTEAFFGQGTRLTVV.

This chain connects TRBV19 to TRBJ1-5; TRBD1 matches 11 bases. Per the germline V gene, CDR1 is LNHDA and CDR2 is SQIVND (reference sequence). The V gene end was trimmed by 6 bases and the J gene end by 6 bases; junction bases not matched to a gene: 10. The CDR3 loop spans 16 amino acids. The CDR3 DNA is TGTGCCAGTAGACCTGAGGACAGGGGGCCCGGTCAGCCCCAGCATTTT. Translating it yields CASRPEDRGPGQPQHF.

V gene TRBV15 combines with J gene TRBJ1-6; perhaps TRBD1 as D (5 bases). CDR3 size: 15 residues. The V end was cut by 1 base, the J end by 12 bases, with 16 bases between. Germline CDR1 LNHNV, CDR2 YYDKDF (reference sequence). This chain's CDR3 is CATSRVMGDFLPLHF. As DNA, the CDR3 is TGTGCCACCAGCAGAGTGATGGGGGACTTCCTACCCCTCCACTTT.

As DNA, the CDR3 is TGTGCCAGCAGCTTGGGGGTGGATCATACGAGAGCTTTCTTT. Encoded protein: CASSLGVDHTRAFF. The chain carries TRBV5-8 and TRBJ1-1, with D hard to call. The germline CDR1 and CDR2 sequences are SGHTS and YDEGEE. The CDR3 is made up of 14 amino acids. V was trimmed by 0 bases and J by 10 bases, leaving 16 bases between them.

CDR3 in DNA: TGTGCCAGCAGCCCACGGGAGGGTAATTCACCCCTCCACTTT. It translates to CASSPREGNSPLHF. The J gene is TRBJ1-6, the V gene TRBV3-1 (or the pseudogene TRBV3-2); no definite D call. The CDR3 totals 14 residues. Germline values: CDR1 LGHDT, CDR2 YNNKEL (reference sequence). The V end lost 4 bases, the J end lost 6 bases, and 10 bases lay between the germline ends.

The chain carries TRBV29-1 and TRBJ2-3; D gene ambiguous. Trimming stripped 4 bases from V and 1 base from J, with 12 bases between. Germline values: CDR1 SQVTM, CDR2 ANQGSEA. This CDR3 has 14 amino acids. DNA for the CDR3: TGCAGCGTTGTCGTGAGTACGGGCACAGATACGCAGTATTTT. Translated: CSVVVSTGTDTQYF.

This clone appeared a few times. The chain carries TRBV7-2 and TRBJ2-2; D perhaps matches TRBD1 (6 bases). Germline V gene lookup returns CDR1 SGHTA and CDR2 FQGNSA. Trimming took 7 bases from V and 1 from J, leaving 10 bases between them. CDR3 length: 14 amino acids. The CDR3 DNA sequence: TGTGCCAGCAAACGGACAGAGAACACCGGGGAGCTGTTTTTT. It specifies CASKRTENTGELFF.

The rearrangement links TRBV10-3 to TRBJ1-3; 8 positions match TRBD1. The germline V gene encodes CDR1 ENHRY and CDR2 SYGVKD. CDR3 length: 16 residues. The V gene end was trimmed by 5 bases and the J gene end by 4 bases; junction bases not matched to a gene: 10. CDR3 amino acids: CAISTGRQGSGNTIYF. CDR3 DNA sequence: TGTGCCATCAGTACCGGGAGACAGGGGTCCGGAAACACCATATATTTT.

This chain uses TRBV2 with TRBJ1-6, with unresolved D. V was trimmed by 6 bases and J by 9 bases, leaving 15 bases between them. The CDR3 is 14 amino acids. Germline CDR1 and CDR2: SNHLY and FYNNEI. The CDR3 loop is CASRREVERSPLHF. In nucleotides, the CDR3 is TGTGCCAGCAGGCGGGAAGTGGAGCGTTCACCCCTCCACTTT.

The chain combines TRBV20-1 with TRBJ1-5, with 9 bases matching TRBD1. The CDR3 is made up of 14 amino acids. The V gene end was trimmed by 3 bases and the J gene end by 6 bases; junction bases not matched to a gene: 6. Germline V gene data show CDR1 as DFQATT and CDR2 as SNEGSKA (reference sequence). The CDR3 region is CSASLQGAGQPQHF. In DNA form, the CDR3 reads TGCAGTGCTAGTCTACAGGGGGCGGGTCAGCCCCAGCATTTT.

This clone was counted only a few times. The rearrangement links TRBV5-1 to TRBJ1-4; 8 nucleotides agree with TRBD1. V was clipped by 5 bases and J by 3 bases; unmatched bases: 6. The CDR3 extends over 15 amino acids. Germline assignment: CDR1 SGHRS and CDR2 YFSETQ. The CDR3 region has the DNA TGCGCCAGCAGTCAACTCAGGGGGCCTAATGAAAAACTGTTTTTT. It is translated as CASSQLRGPNEKLFF.

The CDR3 reads CASSLASLAGVYNEQFF. The CDR3 bases are TGCGCCAGCAGCTTGGCCTCGCTAGCGGGAGTCTACAATGAGCAGTTCTTC. This chain connects TRBV5-1 to TRBJ2-1; 10 bases are a match to TRBD2. This CDR3 spans 17 amino acids. Germline values: CDR1 SGHRS, CDR2 YFSETQ. The ends lost 0 bases at V and 3 bases at J; junction bases unmatched: 6.

The rearrangement joins TRBV30 to TRBJ1-6; D is unclear. The V end was cut by 4 bases, the J end by 11 bases, with 12 bases between. In germline, CDR1 is GTSNPN, CDR2 SVGIG (reference sequence). The CDR3 is made up of 12 amino acids. For the CDR3, the DNA is TGTGCCTGGACCCAAGAGAGGGCACCCCTCCACTTT. Its translation: CAWTQERAPLHF.

The rearrangement joins TRBV2 to TRBJ1-3; unclear D gene. Germline V gene lookup returns CDR1 SNHLY and CDR2 FYNNEI. The CDR3 length is 13 residues. The ends were cut back, 7 bases at V and 1 base at J, with 8 bases in the middle. CDR3 coding DNA: TGTGCCAGCAATCTCGTATCTGGAAACACCATATATTTT. This translates into CASNLVSGNTIYF.

This sequence joins TRBV18 and TRBJ2-7, with 14 nucleotides matching TRBD2. The trim removed 5 bases at V and 2 bases at J, leaving 8 bases unmatched. The CDR3 spans 17 residues. The V gene's germline CDR1 is KGHSH and CDR2 LQKENI. CDR3 coding DNA: TGTGCCAGCTCAGTGGGACTAGCGGGGGCCCCTACCTACGAGCAGTACTTC. Its protein is CASSVGLAGAPTYEQYF. The entire variable domain, with the rest obtained from reference TRBV18 and TRBJ2-7, is as follows: NAGVMQNPRHLVRRRGQEARLRCSPMKGHSHVYWYRQLPEEGLKFMVYLQKENIIDESGMPKERFSAEFPKEGPSILRIQQVVRGDSAAYFCASSVGLAGAPTYEQYFGPGTRLTVT.

This sequence joins TRBV6-5 and TRBJ1-1; D is unresolved. Between the trimmed V and J ends, which lost 5 bases and 1 base, there was a span of 14 bases. This CDR3 region has 15 residues. The germline CDR1 and CDR2 sequences are MNHEY and SVGAGI. CDR3 loop: CASSPGFSANTEAFF. In DNA form, the CDR3 reads TGTGCCAGCAGTCCTGGGTTTAGCGCGAACACTGAAGCTTTCTTT.

The rearrangement links TRBV10-3 to TRBJ1-1; D uncertain. V shed 4 bases and J shed 4 bases, with 16 bases lying between them. This CDR3 has 15 residues. CDR1 is ENHRY, CDR2 SYGVKD, per germline. The CDR3 DNA follows: TGTGCCATCAGTGGCCAACCGGGCAGGCCCACTGAAGCTTTCTTT. It is translated as CAISGQPGRPTEAFF.

The chain recombines TRBV7-6 with TRBJ2-5; D remains unclear. V was trimmed by 1 base and J by 5 bases, leaving 11 bases between them. This CDR3 spans 14 amino acids. Germline-derived CDR1 and CDR2 are SGHVS and FNYEAQ. CDR3 sequence: CASSLVSGVETQYF. CDR3 nucleotide sequence: TGTGCCAGCAGCTTAGTTTCTGGGGTTGAGACCCAGTACTTC. Together with reference TRBV7-6 and TRBJ2-5, the CDR3 gives the full variable domain: GAGVSQSPRYKVTKRGQDVALRCDPISGHVSLYWYRQALGQGPEFLTYFNYEAQQDKSGLPNDRFSAERPEGSISTLTIQRTEQRDSAMYRCASSLVSGVETQYFGPGTRLLVL.

This chain uses TRBV7-9 with TRBJ2-5, with D possibly matching TRBD2 (6 bases). The germline V and J ends were trimmed by 5 bases and 2 bases, with 15 bases remaining between them. This CDR3 spans 15 amino acids. Looked up from germline, CDR1 is SEHNR and CDR2 is FQNEAQ (reference sequence). The CDR3 DNA reads TGTGCCAGCAGCCTCAATTTTGGGAGGCAAGAGACCCAGTACTTC. It codes for CASSLNFGRQETQYF.

V usage is TRBV6-5 and J usage is TRBJ2-7; either TRBD1 or TRBD2 may fit D (6 bases each). Germline CDR1 and CDR2: MNHEY and SVGAGI. The CDR3 runs 13 residues. Trimming removed 7 bases at V and 7 bases at J, with 17 bases between. DNA for the CDR3: TGTGCCAGCACCGTCCGGGGGCCCTGGGAGCAGTACTTC. It translates to CASTVRGPWEQYF.

The chain recombines TRBV6-4 with TRBJ2-6, with D perhaps TRBD1 (5 bases). Germline V gene lookup returns CDR1 MRHNA and CDR2 SNTAGT. V was cut by 5 bases and J by 0 bases, with 11 bases left in between. The length of the CDR3 is 16 residues. The CDR3 protein is CASSLTANSGANVLTF. CDR3 sequence (DNA): TGTGCCAGCAGTTTGACAGCCAACTCTGGGGCCAACGTCCTGACTTTC.

The J gene is TRBJ1-4, the V gene TRBV27; D is possibly TRBD1 (6 bases). Germline V gene data show CDR1 as MNHEY and CDR2 as SMNVEV (reference sequence). CDR3 length equals 15 residues. Trimming pared 5 bases from V and 4 bases from J, leaving 14 bases between. CDR3 residues: CASSPPDSRNEKLFF. The CDR3 bases are TGTGCCAGCAGTCCGCCGGACAGCCGTAATGAAAAACTGTTTTTT.

This clone was recorded only once. DNA for the CDR3: TGTGCCAGCAGCAGACTAGCGGGAGGCTCCTACGAGCAGTACTTC. Translation gives CASSRLAGGSYEQYF. The rearrangement joins TRBV27 to TRBJ2-7; 13 bases line up with TRBD2. The CDR3 has 15 residues. Trimming cost V 6 bases and J 0 bases; bases outside gene matches: 2. Per the germline V gene, CDR1 is MNHEY and CDR2 is SMNVEV (reference sequence).

The chain links TRBV2 to TRBJ2-1; the D gene is possibly TRBD1 (5 bases). V lost 3 bases and J 4 bases, leaving 16 bases between the germline ends. The CDR3 totals 16 residues. The V gene's germline CDR1 is SNHLY and CDR2 FYNNEI. CDR3 coding DNA: TGTGCCAGCAGTGAGGATGGGGCAGGCCCTTACAATGAGCAGTTCTTC. Translating gives CASSEDGAGPYNEQFF.

The count of this clone is one. The chain joins TRBV28 to TRBJ1-4; D may be TRBD1 (6 bases). The V end was cut by 5 bases, the J end by 8 bases, with 24 bases between. CDR3 length: 17 residues. Germline-derived CDR1 and CDR2 are MDHEN and SYDVKM. CDR3 amino acids: CASSLNPRGRGSEKLFF. The CDR3 DNA reads as TGTGCCAGCAGTCTCAACCCCCGGGGGAGGGGGAGCGAAAAACTGTTTTTT.

The sample holds one count of this clone. V is TRBV19 and J is TRBJ2-1; TRBD2 aligns across 7 bases. Germline values: CDR1 LNHDA, CDR2 SQIVND (reference sequence). The junction had 4 bases not matched to a gene; V was cut back by 5 bases and J by 6 bases. The CDR3 loop spans 13 amino acids. CDR3 sequence (DNA): TGTGCCAGTAGTCGGGAGGAAAGCAATGAGCAGTTCTTC. It specifies CASSREESNEQFF.

The chain uses TRBV3-1 (or the pseudogene TRBV3-2) and TRBJ2-1; the D gene is possibly TRBD2 (6 bases). This CDR3 contains 17 residues. V was trimmed by 4 bases and J by 0 bases, leaving 16 bases between them. Germline CDR1 LGHDT, CDR2 YNNKEL (reference sequence). In DNA form, the CDR3 reads TGTGCCAGCAGCCGGGGACTGCCTTCGAGCTCCTACAATGAGCAGTTCTTC. Protein: CASSRGLPSSSYNEQFF.

This chain connects TRBV18 to TRBJ2-7; TRBD1 agrees at 9 bases. The germline CDR1 and CDR2 sequences are KGHSH and LQKENI. Trimming at V came to 3 bases and at J to 3 bases, leaving 9 bases not matched to a gene. The CDR3 runs 16 residues. CDR3 amino acids: CASSPGLGTGFYEQYF. The CDR3 nucleotides are TGTGCCAGCTCACCCGGACTCGGGACAGGGTTCTACGAGCAGTACTTC.

The genes are TRBV30 and TRBJ2-7; 11 bases map to TRBD1. Per the germline V gene, CDR1 is GTSNPN and CDR2 is SVGIG (reference sequence). This CDR3 is built from 14 residues. V was clipped by 3 bases and J by 2 bases; unmatched bases: 3. DNA for the CDR3: TGTGCCTGGAGGGGGACAGGGGGGACCTACGAGCAGTACTTC. Translated: CAWRGTGGTYEQYF.

V gene TRBV2 combines with J gene TRBJ2-6; 9 bases agree with TRBD1. This CDR3 has 17 amino acids. The V and J ends lost 6 bases and 0 bases, in that order; junction bases with no gene match: 6. From germline, CDR1 is SNHLY and CDR2 FYNNEI. CDR3 residues: CASRPGTGTSGANVLTF. CDR3 nucleotides: TGTGCCAGCAGACCCGGGACAGGGACCTCTGGGGCCAACGTCCTGACTTTC.

The chain recombines TRBV18 with TRBJ1-1; no clear D. The CDR3 sequence is 14 residues long. V lost 3 bases and J lost 1, with 9 bases in between. Germline values: CDR1 KGHSH, CDR2 LQKENI. The CDR3 reads CASSPANSNTEAFF. CDR3 bases: TGTGCCAGCTCACCGGCCAACTCGAACACTGAAGCTTTCTTT.